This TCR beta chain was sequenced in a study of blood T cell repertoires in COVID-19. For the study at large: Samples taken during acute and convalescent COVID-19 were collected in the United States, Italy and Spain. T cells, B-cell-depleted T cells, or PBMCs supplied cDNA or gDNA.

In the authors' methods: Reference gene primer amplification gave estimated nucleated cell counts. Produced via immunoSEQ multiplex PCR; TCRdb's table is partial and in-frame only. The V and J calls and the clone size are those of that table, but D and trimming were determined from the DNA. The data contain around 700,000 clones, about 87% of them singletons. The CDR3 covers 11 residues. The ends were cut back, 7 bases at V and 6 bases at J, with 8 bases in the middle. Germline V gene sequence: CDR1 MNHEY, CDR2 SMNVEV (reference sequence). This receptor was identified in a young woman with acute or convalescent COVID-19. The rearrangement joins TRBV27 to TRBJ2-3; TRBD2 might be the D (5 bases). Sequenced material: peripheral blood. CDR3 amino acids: CASTRGDTQYF. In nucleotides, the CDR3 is TGTGCCAGCACCCGAGGGGATACGCAGTATTTT.